The clone carrying this T cell receptor (beta chain) was counted between two and nine times. Its antigen is undetermined. Expressed TCRB transcripts were sequenced, since all the RNA that had been isolated was reverse transcribed. The table came from immunoSEQ multiplex PCR; TCRdb's copy has only in-frame clones and leaves some out. The data show about 160,000 clones, approximately 10% seen once. The data derive from a study of beta chain features in type 1 diabetes. The study's findings and limits: Researchers report that Type 1 diabetes patients had moderately but significantly shorter TCRB CDR3s across all four CD4+ subsets.

The ends lost 2 bases at V and 5 bases at J; junction bases unmatched: 9. The CDR3 extends over 17 amino acids. Germline CDR1 and CDR2: SGDLS and YYNGEE. This sequence joins TRBV9 and TRBJ2-5; 13 nucleotides line up with TRBD2. The sequencing sample was made of central memory CD4+ T cells from blood. This clonotype was sampled from a woman aged 25 to 39 with type 1 diabetes. The CDR3, as DNA: TGTGCCAGCAGCGTCGGACTAGCGGGAGTGGGCTACGAGACCCAGTACTTC. Amino acid sequence: CASSVGLAGVGYETQYF.